This T cell receptor (beta chain) was profiled in a study of T cells in Graves' hyperthyroidism and ophthalmopathy. Turning to the study itself: Peripheral blood draws took place at initial diagnosis, ahead of any treatment.

Study-wide results and limits: Most clonotypes that expanded in the thyroid above 0.001 also showed up in blood.

Thyroid ultrasound and orbital computed tomography, with clinical symptoms and serum thyroxine and TRAb, informed diagnoses. On this clonotype: Its antigen is still unknown. The junction differs from germline at one of its ends, possibly a read error.

In germline, CDR1 is MDHEN, CDR2 SYDVKM. This CDR3 has 13 amino acids. Regions amplified from RNA transcripts were the TCR beta CDR3 regions. The TCR CDR3 first-round RT-PCR relied on the HTBI primer set. TCRdb reprocessed the multiplex PCR reads via MiXCR and lists one record per CDR3 protein. The sample holds over 350,000 distinct CDR3 sequences, over 12% seen once. Sequencing was carried out using blood. This receptor was taken from a man aged 45-60 years with Graves' ophthalmopathy. The chain couples TRBV28 to TRBJ2-7; D possibly corresponds to TRBD2 (5 bases). The CDR3 sequence is CASRGGPRYAQYF. The CDR3 nucleotides read TGTGCCAGCAGAGGAGGCCCCCGGTACGCGCAGTACTTC.